One sample yielded the 18 T cell receptor beta chains listed below, sequenced in a study of OX40 agonist ivuxolimab in advanced cancers. The assay was immunoSEQ multiplex PCR, and TCRdb's table has in-frame clones only and misses some. In the table there are more than 65,000 clones, approximately 90% of which are singletons. Material: CD4+ or CD8+ T cells sorted from blood, obtained in a trial of the OX40 agonist ivuxolimab. Receptor source: an adult with an advanced solid tumor such as melanoma, head and neck, liver or kidney cancer.

The V gene is TRBV30, the J gene TRBJ2-7; 11 bases fit TRBD1. The CDR3 consists of 17 residues. Germline CDR1 GTSNPN, CDR2 SVGIG (reference sequence). V was pared by 0 bases and J by 4 bases, with 11 bases of the junction left unmatched. In DNA form, the CDR3 reads TGTGCCTGGAGTGTAAACAGTTGGGGGACAGGGGGATACGAGCAGTACTTC. Encoded protein: CAWSVNSWGTGGYEQYF.

The genes are TRBV29-1 and TRBJ1-1; D remains unclear. The V gene lost 6 bases and the J gene lost 0 bases, with 5 bases spanning the gap. Germline lookup yields CDR1 SQVTM and CDR2 ANQGSEA. The CDR3 covers 11 residues. CDR3 protein: CSVGLNTEAFF. The CDR3 DNA reads as TGCAGCGTGGGTTTGAACACTGAAGCTTTCTTT. Combining the CDR3 with reference TRBV29-1 and TRBJ1-1 gives the whole variable domain SAVISQKPSRDICQRGTSLTIQCQVDSQVTMMFWYRQQPGQSLTLIATANQGSEATYESGFVIDKFPISRPNLTFSTLTVSNMSPEDSSIYLCSVGLNTEAFFGQGTRLTVV.

The chain recombines TRBV5-1 with TRBJ1-1; 8 nucleotides agree with TRBD1. CDR1 is SGHRS and CDR2 is YFSETQ in the germline V gene. Trimming at V came to 3 bases and at J to 4 bases, leaving 2 bases not matched to a gene. There are 13 residues in the CDR3. CDR3 region: CASSWTGITEAFF. Written as DNA, the CDR3 is TGCGCCAGCAGCTGGACAGGGATCACTGAAGCTTTCTTT.

The chain uses TRBV5-6 and TRBJ2-7; TRBD2 matches 8 bases. The V and J ends lost 3 bases and 6 bases, in that order; junction bases with no gene match: 14. Germline V gene lookup returns CDR1 SGHDT and CDR2 YYEEEE. The CDR3 runs to 16 residues. The CDR3 reads CASSSPGLDSIGEQYF. CDR3 DNA: TGTGCCAGCAGCTCACCGGGACTAGACTCCATCGGCGAGCAGTACTTC.

This sequence joins TRBV7-9 and TRBJ2-2; tentatively, D is TRBD1 (6 bases). Germline V gene lookup returns CDR1 SEHNR and CDR2 FQNEAQ (reference sequence). Trimming pared 5 bases from V and 1 base from J, leaving 11 bases between. The CDR3 runs to 15 residues. CDR3 protein: CASSPLDRNTGELFF. CDR3 bases: TGTGCCAGCAGCCCCTTGGACAGGAACACCGGGGAGCTGTTTTTT.

On this clone itself: The same CDR3 is also encoded by other DNA sequences in this sample. The chain uses TRBV30 and TRBJ2-1; D unclear. CDR1 GTSNPN and CDR2 SVGIG come from the germline V gene (reference sequence). This CDR3 spans 11 amino acids. V was trimmed by 0 bases and J by 6 bases, leaving 3 bases between them. CDR3 sequence (DNA): TGTGCCTGGAGTGTTGGCAATGAGCAGTTCTTC. As protein: CAWSVGNEQFF.

The genes are TRBV18 and TRBJ2-5; unclear D gene. The CDR3 extends over 15 amino acids. V was trimmed by 0 bases and J by 0 bases, leaving 8 bases between them. The germline gives CDR1 KGHSH, CDR2 LQKENI. The CDR3 DNA reads TGTGCCAGCTCACCACCGGGTTCTTACCAAGAGACCCAGTACTTC. Residues: CASSPPGSYQETQYF.

The chain uses TRBV7-3 and TRBJ2-1, with TRBD1 as a possible D gene (6 bases). Trimming shortened V by 5 bases and J by 7 bases, and 12 bases separated the two germline ends. In germline, CDR1 is SGHTA, CDR2 FQGTGA. The CDR3 covers 13 residues. In nucleotides, the CDR3 is TGTGCCAGCAGCCCAGGGGTCGGGAATGAGCAGTTCTTC. It yields the protein CASSPGVGNEQFF.

This clone was detected once. The chain joins TRBV5-6 to TRBJ2-5, with 9 bases fitting TRBD1. This CDR3 has 15 residues. The junction had 5 bases not matched to a gene; V was cut back by 1 base and J by 4 bases. The germline V gene has CDR1 SGHDT and CDR2 YYEEEE. CDR3 region: CASSLRQGVRETQYF. CDR3 nucleotide sequence: TGTGCCAGCAGCTTGCGACAGGGGGTTCGAGAGACCCAGTACTTC.

V is TRBV18 and J is TRBJ1-1; 9 bases are shared with TRBD1. This CDR3 has 13 residues. Germline CDR1 is KGHSH and CDR2 is LQKENI. V gave up 6 bases and J gave up 3 bases; unmatched junction bases: 2. CDR3 protein: CASSRDRDTEAFF. The CDR3 bases are TGTGCCAGCTCCCGGGACAGGGACACTGAAGCTTTCTTT.

V and J are TRBV9 and TRBJ2-6; D is possibly TRBD1 (7 bases). Trimming cost V 4 bases and J 0 bases, with 17 bases left between them. The CDR3 spans 18 residues. The V gene's germline CDR1 is SGDLS and CDR2 YYNGEE. The CDR3 region is CASSTRGAARSGANVLTF. In DNA form, the CDR3 reads TGTGCCAGCAGCACCAGGGGGGCCGCGCGCTCTGGGGCCAACGTCCTGACTTTC.

This clone occurred once. The genes are TRBV6-6 and TRBJ2-7, with TRBD2 identical over 11 bases. This CDR3 has 14 amino acids. Germline assignment: CDR1 MNHNY and CDR2 SVGAGI (reference sequence). The V gene end was trimmed by 6 bases and the J gene end by 6 bases; junction bases not matched to a gene: 7. This chain's CDR3 is CASSRAGTSGEQYF. CDR3 sequence (DNA): TGTGCCAGCAGCCGGGCTGGGACTAGCGGCGAGCAGTACTTC.

The chain recombines TRBV2 with TRBJ1-1; TRBD1 is a possible D gene (5 bases). V lost 7 bases to trimming and J lost 11 bases, with 23 bases between them. Germline V gene lookup returns CDR1 SNHLY and CDR2 FYNNEI. The CDR3 sequence is 14 residues long. The CDR3 loop reads CASTENRWAGPAFF. The CDR3 region has the DNA TGTGCCAGCACCGAAAACCGGTGGGCAGGGCCGGCTTTCTTT.

CDR3 DNA: TGTGCCAGCAGTTTACTAGCGGGGTCTACCGGGGAGCTGTTTTTT. It specifies CASSLLAGSTGELFF. V is TRBV27 and J is TRBJ2-2, with 9 bases lining up with TRBD2. The length of the CDR3 is 15 residues. V was pared by 2 bases and J by 5 bases, with 3 bases of the junction left unmatched. Germline CDR1 MNHEY, CDR2 SMNVEV (reference sequence).

The CDR3 here is CASSYRGWSTDTQYF. Here the CDR3 DNA reads TGTGCCAGCAGTTACAGGGGATGGAGCACAGATACGCAGTATTTT. This chain uses TRBV6-5 with TRBJ2-3; D possibly corresponds to TRBD1 (5 bases). The CDR3 runs 15 residues. V lost 2 bases and J 0 bases, leaving 9 bases between the germline ends. Looked up from germline, CDR1 is MNHEY and CDR2 is SVGAGI.

V gene TRBV6-5 combines with J gene TRBJ1-2, with a tentative D call TRBD1 (6 bases). Germline V gene sequence: CDR1 MNHEY, CDR2 SVGAGI. Trimming cost V 8 bases and J 7 bases, with 14 bases left between them. This CDR3 has 12 residues. CDR3 nucleotide sequence: TGTGCCAGCTGGAACAGGGTGGGTGGCTACACCTTC. It specifies CASWNRVGGYTF.

The chain has TRBV9 and TRBJ1-2; 7 bases are shared with TRBD1. Trimming took 3 bases from V and 4 from J; bases not matched to a gene: 6. Germline assignment: CDR1 SGDLS and CDR2 YYNGEE. This CDR3 contains 14 residues. The CDR3 sequence: CASSAGGRTYGYTF. CDR3 sequence (DNA): TGTGCCAGCAGCGCAGGGGGTAGAACCTATGGCTACACCTTC.

The chain couples TRBV6-1 to TRBJ2-3; 13 nucleotides line up with TRBD2. Germline-derived CDR1 and CDR2 are MNHNS and SASEGT. This CDR3 is 15 amino acids long. Germline trimming cut 7 bases from V and 2 bases from J; bases unmatched to any gene: 3. The CDR3, as DNA: TGTGCCAGCAAGACTAGCGGGGGGTTCACAGATACGCAGTATTTT. It is translated as CASKTSGGFTDTQYF.